The 30 T cell receptor beta chains listed next were all sequenced from one sample in a study of shared clonotypes between healthy human individuals. Assay: immunoSEQ multiplex PCR; the TCRdb copy retains only in-frame clones and omits some. The sample consists of over 2,000,000 clones, around 93% of them appearing once. Only CD45RO-negative cells positively selected for CCR7 counted as naive CD8 cells, so terminally differentiated effector memory CD45RA+ cells were excluded. The sequenced sample was naive CD8+ T cells from PBMCs. These receptors originate from a man younger than 35 in good health. Some clones in this sample may be carry-over from other donors' samples.

The V gene is TRBV6-6, the J gene TRBJ1-5, with TRBD1 matching 8 bases. The CDR3 has 14 amino acids. The germline V gene has CDR1 MNHNY and CDR2 SVGAGI (reference sequence). J was trimmed by 2 bases and V by 8 bases; bases with no gene match: 5. The DNA for the CDR3 is TGTGCCAGCCTGACAGGGGTCGGCAATCAGCCCCAGCATTTT. Translating it yields CASLTGVGNQPQHF.

V and J are TRBV28 and TRBJ2-3, with 13 bases identical to TRBD2. This CDR3 is built from 18 residues. V was pared by 2 bases and J by 2 bases, with 7 bases of the junction left unmatched. Germline V gene data show CDR1 as MDHEN and CDR2 as SYDVKM. CDR3: CASSLTYGLAGDTDTQYF. Here the CDR3 DNA reads TGTGCCAGCAGTTTAACTTATGGACTAGCGGGGGACACAGATACGCAGTATTTT.

V is TRBV2 and J is TRBJ2-7, with D unclear. Trimming left V 8 bases short and J 7 bases short, with 12 bases between. Per germline, CDR1 SNHLY and CDR2 FYNNEI. The CDR3 covers 11 residues. In nucleotides, the CDR3 is TGTGCCAGCCGAGACTTACAGGAGCAGTACTTC. It encodes CASRDLQEQYF.

The chain uses TRBV6-6 and TRBJ2-1, with D perhaps assigned TRBD1 or TRBD2 (7 bases each). V lost 2 bases and J 8 bases, leaving 13 bases between the germline ends. This CDR3 is built from 14 residues. Germline V gives CDR1 MNHNY, CDR2 SVGAGI (reference sequence). The CDR3 nucleotides read TGTGCCAGCAGTTACGGGGGAGGGGGCGATGAGCAGTTCTTC. Translating gives CASSYGGGGDEQFF.

The V and J genes are TRBV27 and TRBJ1-5; D might be TRBD1 (5 bases). The CDR3 has 16 amino acids. V lost 2 bases and J lost 4, with 15 bases in between. CDR1 MNHEY and CDR2 SMNVEV come from the germline V gene (reference sequence). This CDR3 is CASSLVGGPGNQPQHF. CDR3 sequence (DNA): TGTGCCAGCAGTTTAGTGGGGGGACCGGGGAATCAGCCCCAGCATTTT.

The rearrangement joins TRBV6-5 to TRBJ1-5; 7 bases line up with TRBD1. V lost 5 bases to trimming and J lost 4 bases; unmatched junction nucleotides: 5. CDR1 is MNHEY, CDR2 SVGAGI, per germline. The CDR3 sequence is 14 residues long. The CDR3: CASSMTGTNQPQHF. CDR3 sequence (DNA): TGTGCCAGCAGTATGACAGGGACGAATCAGCCCCAGCATTTT.

This chain connects TRBV18 to TRBJ1-1; D not resolved. This CDR3 spans 16 amino acids. The ends were cut back, 0 bases at V and 3 bases at J, with 14 bases in the middle. Germline lookup yields CDR1 KGHSH and CDR2 LQKENI. CDR3 nucleotide sequence: TGTGCCAGCTCACCACCAACTTCCTTGCGGGACACTGAAGCTTTCTTT. Translated, it gives CASSPPTSLRDTEAFF.

V and J are TRBV5-4 and TRBJ2-2; 8 bases map to TRBD2. V lost 0 bases and J lost 0; bases outside the gene matches: 4. CDR1 SGHNT and CDR2 YYREEE come from the germline V gene (reference sequence). The CDR3 extends over 17 amino acids. CDR3 sequence (DNA): TGTGCCAGCAGCTTGGTGGTAGCGGGAACGAACACCGGGGAGCTGTTTTTT. Protein: CASSLVVAGTNTGELFF. Filled out from reference TRBV5-4 and TRBJ2-2, the complete variable domain reads ETGVTQSPTHLIKTRGQQVTLRCSSQSGHNTVSWYQQALGQGPQFIFQYYREEENGRGNFPPRFSGLQFPNYSSELNVNALELDDSALYLCASSLVVAGTNTGELFFGEGSRLTVL.

The gene calls are TRBV5-8 and TRBJ1-1; D call uncertain. V dropped 4 bases and J dropped 4 bases, with 14 bases sitting between them. CDR1 and CDR2 (germline): SGHTS, YDEGEE. The CDR3 contains 14 residues. The CDR3 DNA reads as TGTGCCAGCAGCCCCCCCGGGGAGGGCACTGAAGCTTTCTTT. Protein sequence: CASSPPGEGTEAFF.

V usage is TRBV27 and J usage is TRBJ1-4; TRBD1 agrees at 7 bases. This CDR3 region has 15 residues. Germline CDR1 MNHEY, CDR2 SMNVEV (reference sequence). V lost 5 bases and J lost 5; bases outside the gene matches: 8. This CDR3 is CASSTHQGGNEKLFF. The CDR3 coding sequence is TGTGCCAGCAGTACTCATCAGGGGGGCAATGAAAAACTGTTTTTT.

The chain links TRBV7-9 to TRBJ2-1, with 7 bases matching TRBD1. Germline V CDR1 and CDR2: SEHNR, FQNEAQ (reference sequence). V lost 1 base to trimming and J lost 2 bases; unmatched junction nucleotides: 5. The CDR3 is made up of 16 amino acids. The CDR3 DNA reads as TGTGCCAGCAGCTTAGGTTTGACAGGGCCCTACAATGAGCAGTTCTTC. Translated, it gives CASSLGLTGPYNEQFF.

This clone was recorded once. The rearrangement uses TRBV27 and TRBJ2-1, with a tentative D call TRBD1 (6 bases). The CDR3 has 16 residues. Looked up from germline, CDR1 is MNHEY and CDR2 is SMNVEV (reference sequence). V lost 5 bases, J lost 4 bases, and 18 bases lay in between. The CDR3 DNA reads TGTGCCAGCAGTCCCTACGACAGGCCTGGGTACAATGAGCAGTTCTTC. Translated, it gives CASSPYDRPGYNEQFF.

On this clone: Other nucleotide sequences from this sample produce the same CDR3. The chain employs TRBV27 and TRBJ1-5, with D maybe TRBD1 (5 bases). Trimming took 5 bases from V and 2 from J, leaving 13 bases between them. From germline, CDR1 is MNHEY and CDR2 SMNVEV (reference sequence). The CDR3 is 15 amino acids. The CDR3 sequence: CASSPRGVGNQPQHF. The CDR3 DNA sequence: TGTGCCAGCAGTCCCCGAGGGGTCGGCAATCAGCCCCAGCATTTT.

The chain links TRBV15 to TRBJ1-1, with D hard to call. CDR1 and CDR2 from the germline V gene are LNHNV and YYDKDF (reference sequence). Trimming took off 0 bases at V and 11 bases at J, with 19 bases between the two ends. This CDR3 has 15 amino acids. The CDR3 is CATSRDFSATRGAFF. The CDR3 DNA reads as TGTGCCACCAGCAGAGATTTCTCGGCCACCCGCGGGGCTTTCTTT.

This sequence joins TRBV5-5 and TRBJ1-1, with a possible D match to TRBD1 (5 bases). Germline CDR1 and CDR2: SGHKS and YYEKEE (reference sequence). This CDR3 is 13 amino acids long. Trimming pared 1 base from V and 8 bases from J, leaving 12 bases between. The CDR3 loop reads CASSLFRDGEAFF. CDR3 sequence (DNA): TGTGCCAGCAGCTTGTTCCGGGACGGGGAAGCTTTCTTT.

The chain combines TRBV28 with TRBJ2-1, with TRBD1 identical over 8 bases. V dropped 3 bases and J dropped 2; count of bases not matched to a gene: 3. The length of the CDR3 is 15 residues. The germline V gene encodes CDR1 MDHEN and CDR2 SYDVKM. CDR3 region: CASSLDRAAYNEQFF. The CDR3 nucleotides read TGTGCCAGCAGTTTGGACAGGGCGGCCTACAATGAGCAGTTCTTC. Full variable domain (missing parts from reference TRBV28 and TRBJ2-1): DVKVTQSSRYLVKRTGEKVFLECVQDMDHENMFWYRQDPGLGLRLIYFSYDVKMKEKGDIPEGYSVSREKKERFSLILESASTNQTSMYLCASSLDRAAYNEQFFGPGTRLTVL.

The V and J genes are TRBV7-2 and TRBJ2-7, with D perhaps matching TRBD2 (5 bases). Trimming cost V 5 bases and J 2 bases, with 16 bases left between them. Germline V gene lookup returns CDR1 SGHTA and CDR2 FQGNSA. This CDR3 region has 15 residues. Here the CDR3 reads CASSPRPMTTYEQYF. The DNA of the CDR3 is TGTGCCAGCAGCCCGAGACCCATGACTACCTACGAGCAGTACTTC.

The chain is built from TRBV12-5 and TRBJ2-6; D uncertain. Trimming removed 7 bases from V and 9 bases from J, with 10 bases in between. The CDR3 has 12 residues. The germline gives CDR1 LGHNT, CDR2 FRNRAP. Here the CDR3 reads CASADQVNVLTF. The CDR3 DNA is TGTGCTAGTGCCGATCAGGTCAACGTCCTGACTTTC.

This chain uses TRBV7-9 with TRBJ2-6; TRBD1 matches 7 bases. The CDR3 contains 17 residues. Trimming at V came to 4 bases and at J to 3 bases, leaving 9 bases not matched to a gene. Germline CDR1 reads SEHNR; CDR2 reads FQNEAQ (reference sequence). CDR3 coding DNA: TGTGCCAGCAGCTCATCTTCTACAGGGGTTGGGGCCAACGTCCTGACTTTC. This sequence encodes CASSSSSTGVGANVLTF.

The chain recombines TRBV11-1 with TRBJ2-3; D is perhaps TRBD2 (6 bases). Trimming stripped 3 bases from V and 0 bases from J, with 13 bases between. The CDR3 covers 16 residues. CDR1 and CDR2 (germline): SGHAT, FQDESV (reference sequence). CDR3 in DNA: TGTGCCAGCAGCTTGAGAGCGGGCACTAGCACAGATACGCAGTATTTT. It encodes CASSLRAGTSTDTQYF.

This clone was observed a single time. The chain is built from TRBV6-1 and TRBJ1-2; TRBD1 matches 7 bases. This CDR3 is built from 12 residues. Germline V CDR1 and CDR2: MNHNS, SASEGT. V lost 7 bases to trimming and J lost 7 bases; unmatched junction nucleotides: 6. DNA of the CDR3: TGTGCCAGCAACACAGGGGTTGGTGGCTACACCTTC. Residues: CASNTGVGGYTF.

This sequence joins TRBV6-6 and TRBJ2-1, with 8 bases aligning to TRBD1. The germline gives CDR1 MNHNY, CDR2 SVGAGI (reference sequence). Losses at the gene ends were 6 bases for V and 5 bases for J; bases not matched to a gene: 12. This CDR3 is 16 amino acids long. The CDR3 spells CASRLTGTGAHNEQFF. The CDR3 nucleotides are TGTGCCAGCAGACTCACCGGGACAGGAGCCCACAATGAGCAGTTCTTC.

The CDR3: CSGRSGYGYTF. The DNA of the CDR3 is TGCAGCGGCAGGTCGGGGTATGGCTACACCTTC. The chain employs TRBV29-1 and TRBJ1-2; D gene ambiguous. Trimming removed 7 bases at V and 5 bases at J, with 11 bases between. The CDR3 runs to 11 residues. The germline gives CDR1 SQVTM, CDR2 ANQGSEA.

V and J are TRBV15 and TRBJ2-2; D ambiguous. The germline gives CDR1 LNHNV, CDR2 YYDKDF (reference sequence). Trimming left V 4 bases short and J 1 base short, with 7 bases between. The CDR3 totals 14 residues. CDR3 sequence: CATSISRNTGELFF. As DNA, the CDR3 is TGTGCCACCAGCATATCCCGGAACACCGGGGAGCTGTTTTTT.

In DNA, the CDR3 is TGTGCCAGCAGCAGGGCTGTTCTCGACGAGCAGTACTTC. Protein product: CASSRAVLDEQYF. The rearrangement links TRBV6-6 to TRBJ2-7, with D perhaps TRBD1 (5 bases). V lost 6 bases and J 5 bases, leaving 14 bases between the germline ends. The germline V gene has CDR1 MNHNY and CDR2 SVGAGI (reference sequence). CDR3 length: 13 amino acids.

This clone has only one observation. This chain links TRBV7-3 with TRBJ1-2, with a weak D call TRBD1 (6 bases). CDR1 SGHTA and CDR2 FQGTGA come from the germline V gene. Trimming took 4 bases from V and 7 from J, leaving 31 bases between them. This CDR3 has 19 amino acids. This CDR3 is CASSYGPLSMGAGEGGYTF. The CDR3 nucleotides are TGTGCCAGCAGCTACGGGCCCCTCTCAATGGGGGCTGGGGAGGGTGGCTACACCTTC.

This clone was found once. The V gene is TRBV19, the J gene TRBJ2-1; 7 positions match TRBD2. There are 13 residues in the CDR3. The germline V gene has CDR1 LNHDA and CDR2 SQIVND (reference sequence). V dropped 5 bases and J dropped 7; count of bases not matched to a gene: 5. The DNA of the CDR3 is TGTGCCAGTAGTTTAACGGGAGGTAATGAGCAGTTCTTC. This codes for CASSLTGGNEQFF.

The chain is built from TRBV10-3 and TRBJ2-3; TRBD1 matches 11 bases. After removal of 10 bases from V and 4 bases from J, the junction contained 7 bases not matched to a gene. The CDR3 is 14 amino acids. Germline V gene data show CDR1 as ENHRY and CDR2 as SYGVKD. The CDR3 DNA follows: TGTGCCACCGCCGGACAGGGGGCGGCAGATACGCAGTATTTT. The encoded protein is CATAGQGAADTQYF.

The gene calls are TRBV6-1 and TRBJ1-2; 7 bases align to TRBD1. After removal of 2 bases from V and 0 bases from J, the junction contained 12 bases not matched to a gene. The CDR3 contains 18 residues. Germline V gene data show CDR1 as MNHNS and CDR2 as SASEGT. CDR3 DNA sequence: TGTGCCAGCAGTGAATGGGTAATGGGGACAGACGCTAACTATGGCTACACCTTC. It specifies CASSEWVMGTDANYGYTF.

The genes are TRBV29-1 and TRBJ2-3, with TRBD1 matching over 9 bases. V was clipped by 4 bases and J by 3 bases; unmatched bases: 8. Looked up from germline, CDR1 is SQVTM and CDR2 is ANQGSEA. The CDR3 extends over 15 amino acids. DNA of the CDR3: TGCAGCGTTGGCGGGGACAGGGTATTTACAGATACGCAGTATTTT. Its translation is CSVGGDRVFTDTQYF.